The 16 T cell receptor beta chains reported below all come from one sample, sequenced in a study of OX40 agonist ivuxolimab in advanced cancers. The method was immunoSEQ multiplex PCR; TCRdb's version includes in-frame clones alone and lacks a portion of them. The repertoire has 95,000 to 100,000 clones, roughly four fifths of them found once; the top ten carry more than 1.4%. The material sequenced was CD4+ or CD8+ T cells sorted from blood, taken in a trial of the OX40 agonist ivuxolimab. The receptors were sampled from an adult with an advanced solid tumor such as melanoma, head and neck, liver or kidney cancer.

The table lists this clone with a count of one. The chain uses TRBV19 and TRBJ1-1; D is uncertain. CDR1 and CDR2 (germline): LNHDA, SQIVND (reference sequence). The germline V and J ends were trimmed by 5 bases and 4 bases, with 14 bases remaining between them. The CDR3 covers 14 residues. The CDR3 spells CASSLRTASTEAFF. The CDR3 DNA sequence: TGTGCCAGTAGTTTGCGAACGGCGTCCACTGAAGCTTTCTTT.

This chain uses TRBV6-5 with TRBJ2-5; 12 bases line up with TRBD2. The V gene's germline CDR1 is MNHEY and CDR2 SVGAGI. V trimming: 6 bases; J trimming: 4 bases; junction bases outside the gene matches: 6. CDR3 size: 15 residues. CDR3 in amino acids: CASSRATSGGETQYF. The CDR3 DNA reads as TGTGCCAGCAGCCGGGCGACTAGCGGGGGAGAGACCCAGTACTTC.

The chain carries TRBV11-2 and TRBJ1-5; 11 bases match TRBD1. With 3 bases clipped from V and 2 bases from J, the junction kept 0 bases outside the gene matches. Germline CDR1 is SGHAT and CDR2 is FQNNGV. The CDR3 is made up of 15 amino acids. The CDR3 region has the DNA TGTGCCAGCAGCTTGGGACAGGGGGGCAATCAGCCCCAGCATTTT. It is translated as CASSLGQGGNQPQHF.

The V call is TRBV7-2, the J call TRBJ1-5, with D perhaps TRBD1 (5 bases). Deletions cut 5 bases from V and 6 bases from J, with 14 bases between. The CDR3 runs to 14 residues. Germline V gene sequence: CDR1 SGHTA, CDR2 FQGNSA. CDR3 amino acids: CASSPGRGSQPQHF. CDR3 DNA: TGTGCCAGCAGCCCCGGAAGGGGTTCTCAGCCCCAGCATTTT.

The CDR3 loop reads CASSIIKKARTEAFF. CDR3 nucleotides: TGTGCCAGTAGTATAATAAAAAAGGCGCGCACTGAAGCTTTCTTT. V usage is TRBV19 and J usage is TRBJ1-1; D unresolved. Germline loops: CDR1 LNHDA, CDR2 SQIVND (reference sequence). The CDR3 length is 15 residues. V shed 2 bases and J shed 4 bases, with 14 bases lying between them.

V usage is TRBV10-2 and J usage is TRBJ2-2, with 12 bases matching TRBD2. CDR3 length: 16 amino acids. Germline CDR1 reads WSHSY; CDR2 reads SAAADI. V dropped 9 bases and J dropped 5; count of bases not matched to a gene: 10. The CDR3 loop is CARSITGTSGTGELFF. The DNA of the CDR3 is TGCGCCAGGTCGATTACCGGGACTAGCGGGACCGGGGAGCTGTTTTTT.

The CDR3 coding sequence is TGTGCCAGCAGCCCAGGGACGGCTAGCACAGATACGCAGTATTTT. Protein sequence: CASSPGTASTDTQYF. The gene calls are TRBV7-7 and TRBJ2-3; tentatively, D is TRBD1 or TRBD2 (5 bases each). V was cut by 5 bases and J by 0 bases, with 12 bases left in between. The CDR3 covers 15 residues. The germline V gene encodes CDR1 SSHAT and CDR2 FNYEAQ (reference sequence).

This chain links TRBV15 with TRBJ1-1; D might be TRBD1 (5 bases). Trimming left V 0 bases short and J 10 bases short, with 12 bases between. This CDR3 is 13 amino acids long. The germline V gene has CDR1 LNHNV and CDR2 YYDKDF (reference sequence). The CDR3 nucleotides read TGTGCCACCAGCAGAGAAATACAGGCGAGAGCTTTCTTT. Translated, it gives CATSREIQARAFF.

This chain links TRBV29-1 with TRBJ1-2; 9 nucleotides align to TRBD1. Germline V gene lookup returns CDR1 SQVTM and CDR2 ANQGSEA. J lost 3 bases, V lost 4 bases, and 6 bases had no gene match. This CDR3 contains 14 residues. CDR3 loop: CSVGRDRADYGYTF. The CDR3 bases are TGCAGCGTTGGCAGGGACAGGGCTGACTATGGCTACACCTTC.

The table lists this clone with a count of one. The genes are TRBV4-2 and TRBJ1-1, with D perhaps TRBD1 (5 bases). CDR3 length: 14 residues. V was cut by 0 bases and J by 1 base, with 6 bases left in between. Germline values: CDR1 LGHNA, CDR2 YNFKEQ. In DNA form, the CDR3 reads TGTGCCAGCAGCCAAGACCAGGGGAACACTGAAGCTTTCTTT. Protein: CASSQDQGNTEAFF.

This clone came up once. The chain combines TRBV5-1 with TRBJ2-1; 8 nucleotides agree with TRBD2. Germline V lookup: CDR1 SGHRS, CDR2 YFSETQ. CDR3 size: 14 residues. With V trimmed by 5 bases and J by 5 bases, 6 bases remained unmatched. Here the CDR3 reads CASSQQLADNEQFF. The CDR3 DNA reads TGCGCCAGCAGTCAGCAACTAGCGGACAATGAGCAGTTCTTC.

The gene calls are TRBV10-3 and TRBJ1-6, with a weak D call TRBD1 (6 bases). Looked up from germline, CDR1 is ENHRY and CDR2 is SYGVKD. There are 16 residues in the CDR3. Trimming removed 0 bases at V and 14 bases at J, with 20 bases between. CDR3 DNA sequence: TGTGCCATCAGTGAGTCGAATGCTCGACGGAGGGGGTCCCTCCACTTT. Translated: CAISESNARRRGSLHF.

The gene calls are TRBV7-8 and TRBJ1-2, with 7 bases that match TRBD1. This CDR3 region has 14 residues. J was trimmed by 6 bases and V by 3 bases; bases with no gene match: 7. CDR1 and CDR2 from the germline V gene are SGHVS and FQNEAQ. Here the CDR3 reads CASSFSTGKHGYTF. Here the CDR3 DNA reads TGTGCCAGCAGCTTCTCGACAGGGAAACATGGCTACACCTTC.

The V call is TRBV14, the J call TRBJ2-3, with a weak D call TRBD1 (6 bases). The V gene lost 1 base and the J gene lost 3 bases, with 11 bases spanning the gap. CDR3 length: 15 amino acids. CDR1 SGHDN and CDR2 FVKESK come from the germline V gene. CDR3 residues: CASSQGTAQTDTQYF. As DNA, the CDR3 is TGTGCCAGCAGCCAAGGGACAGCTCAGACAGATACGCAGTATTTT.

The chain uses TRBV4-1 and TRBJ1-1; TRBD1 aligns across 8 bases. This CDR3 has 17 residues. V dropped 0 bases and J dropped 1; count of bases not matched to a gene: 7. Germline loops: CDR1 MGHRA, CDR2 YSYEKL. CDR3: CASSQDPPGQANTEAFF. The CDR3 DNA is TGCGCCAGCAGCCAAGACCCTCCGGGACAGGCGAACACTGAAGCTTTCTTT.

This clone appeared once. This chain joins TRBV6-4 and TRBJ1-2; the match to TRBD1 covers 7 bases. In germline, CDR1 is MRHNA, CDR2 SNTAGT. The CDR3 loop spans 13 amino acids. V shed 8 bases and J 4 bases; nucleotides not matched to a gene: 7. The CDR3 DNA follows: TGTGCCAGCTCATCCCGGGACAGCTATGGCTACACCTTC. Protein product: CASSSRDSYGYTF.